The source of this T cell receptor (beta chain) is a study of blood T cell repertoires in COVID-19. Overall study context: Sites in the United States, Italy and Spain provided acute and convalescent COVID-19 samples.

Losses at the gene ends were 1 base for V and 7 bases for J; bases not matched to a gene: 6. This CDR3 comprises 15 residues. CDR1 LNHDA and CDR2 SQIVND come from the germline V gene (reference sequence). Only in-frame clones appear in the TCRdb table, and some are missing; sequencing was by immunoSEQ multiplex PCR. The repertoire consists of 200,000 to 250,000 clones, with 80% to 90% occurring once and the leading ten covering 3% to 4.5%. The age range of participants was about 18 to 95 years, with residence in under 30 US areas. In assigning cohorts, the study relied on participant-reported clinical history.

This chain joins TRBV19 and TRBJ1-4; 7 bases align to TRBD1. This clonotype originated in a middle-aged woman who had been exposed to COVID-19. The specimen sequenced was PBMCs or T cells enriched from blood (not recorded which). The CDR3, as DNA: TGTGCCAGTAGTATAGTAGGGGGCGAGGGTGAAAAACTGTTTTTT. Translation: CASSIVGGEGEKLFF.